This T cell receptor (beta chain) was identified in a study of response to subunit inactivated influenza vaccine. TCRdb reprocessed the RT-PCR reads via MiXCR and lists one record per CDR3 protein. The sample holds around 300,000 distinct CDR3 sequences, roughly 22% seen once. Study findings and constraints: Authors suggested each seasonal influenza vaccination recruits few new T cells.

Germline V gives CDR1 LGHNA, CDR2 YSLEER. Trimming took 7 bases from V and 6 from J; bases not matched to a gene: 10. The CDR3 contains 14 residues. Worth noting for this clonotype: Its antigen is not identified.

This specimen was PBMCs from blood, taken less than 22 months after vaccination. This receptor was taken from a man aged 45 to 70 who received an inactivated influenza vaccine. The chain recombines TRBV4-3 with TRBJ2-3; 7 bases line up with TRBD1. In nucleotides, the CDR3 is TGCGCCAGCAACCGATTACAGGGGACGGATACGCAGTATTTT. Its translation: CASNRLQGTDTQYF.